Below are 10 T cell receptor beta chains sequenced from a single sample in a study of identical twins (dated by TCRdb to the mid-2010s). The library was prepared using 5' RACE. Sequencing instrument: Illumina HiSeq 2000. Clones were called with MiXCR by TCRdb after fastp trimmed the public reads at Q25, and only in-frame beta chains were retained. Duplicate CDR3 protein sequences are folded into a single record with the most common DNA and genes. The sample contains approximately 250,000 distinct CDR3 sequences, 5.5% to 7.5% of them found a single time. Of the sample, about 14% falls within the top ten clones. These data were also filed under a second study, of T cells expressing NK-cell markers.

Sequenced: CD8+ T cells sorted from blood. These receptors all stem from a woman under 30 in good health.

The rearrangement links TRBV27 to TRBJ1-6; D is unclear. V lost 5 bases and J lost 2, with 13 bases in between. This CDR3 has 16 residues. Per the germline V gene, CDR1 is MNHEY and CDR2 is SMNVEV (reference sequence). CDR3 sequence (DNA): TGTGCCAGCAGTACGGAGCCTGGAGCCTATAATTCACCCCTCCACTTT. Translated, it gives CASSTEPGAYNSPLHF.

This clonotype came up a few times. This chain links TRBV7-9 with TRBJ1-2; the match to TRBD1 covers 7 bases. CDR1 and CDR2 from the germline V gene are SEHNR and FQNEAQ (reference sequence). V lost 5 bases and J lost 6; bases outside the gene matches: 12. CDR3 size: 15 residues. The CDR3 here is CASSPPRGLGDGYTF. The CDR3 region has the DNA TGTGCCAGCAGCCCCCCAAGGGGGCTGGGGGATGGCTACACCTTC.

The sample holds many counts of this clonotype. This chain connects TRBV7-9 to TRBJ2-3; perhaps TRBD2 as D (6 bases). Germline V lookup: CDR1 SEHNR, CDR2 FQNEAQ (reference sequence). This CDR3 is 17 amino acids long. V was pared by 0 bases and J by 0 bases, with 13 bases between. CDR3 amino acids: CASSLAQSGPSTDTQYF. The CDR3 DNA reads TGTGCCAGCAGCTTAGCCCAAAGCGGGCCCAGCACAGATACGCAGTATTTT.

The rearrangement joins TRBV29-1 to TRBJ2-1, with 7 bases fitting TRBD2. Germline V CDR1 and CDR2: SQVTM, ANQGSEA. CDR3 length: 12 amino acids. With V trimmed by 4 bases and J by 7 bases, 4 bases remained unmatched. The CDR3 loop is CSVAYGGNEQFF. CDR3 DNA: TGCAGCGTTGCGTACGGGGGGAATGAGCAGTTCTTC.

The chain links TRBV6-1 to TRBJ2-1; D is possibly TRBD2 (5 bases). The CDR3 contains 13 residues. V lost 3 bases and J 7 bases, leaving 10 bases between the germline ends. Germline V gene data show CDR1 as MNHNS and CDR2 as SASEGT. As DNA, the CDR3 is TGTGCCAGCAGTGAGACTACGGGAAATGAGCAGTTCTTC. Residues: CASSETTGNEQFF.

V usage is TRBV12-3 or TRBV12-4 and J usage is TRBJ2-1; D call uncertain. The CDR3 runs to 15 residues. Trimming cost V 0 bases and J 3 bases, with 9 bases left between them. CDR3 protein: CASSLARLLYNEQFF. The CDR3 region has the DNA TGTGCCAGCAGTTTAGCGCGGCTCCTCTACAATGAGCAGTTCTTC.

This chain links TRBV5-5 with TRBJ2-3; 7 positions match TRBD2. CDR3 length: 16 amino acids. V trimming: 4 bases; J trimming: 1 base; junction bases outside the gene matches: 9. CDR1 and CDR2 from the germline V gene are SGHKS and YYEKEE (reference sequence). The CDR3 DNA follows: TGTGCCAGCAGCCTCCCGGTTGCGGGGGGCACAGATACGCAGTATTTT. As protein: CASSLPVAGGTDTQYF.

The chain has TRBV4-2 and TRBJ1-1, with D tentatively TRBD1 (5 bases). The germline CDR1 and CDR2 sequences are LGHNA and YNFKEQ. The CDR3 consists of 11 residues. V lost 8 bases, J lost 8 bases, and 12 bases lay in between. CDR3 nucleotide sequence: TGTGCCAGCCTGAGCGGGACCGAAGCTTTCTTT. Protein product: CASLSGTEAFF.

This clonotype was picked up many times. The chain couples TRBV9 to TRBJ2-7, with a weak D call TRBD1 (5 bases). Germline lookup yields CDR1 SGDLS and CDR2 YYNGEE. The V and J ends lost 0 bases and 0 bases respectively, with 10 bases between them. The CDR3 length is 15 residues. The CDR3 region has the DNA TGTGCCAGCAGCGTAGAAGACAGTGGCTCCTACGAGCAGTACTTC. Its protein product is CASSVEDSGSYEQYF.

In its sample, this clonotype was seen a few times. This chain connects TRBV3-1 to TRBJ2-1, with TRBD2 identical over 7 bases. CDR1 is LGHDT and CDR2 is YNNKEL in the germline V gene (reference sequence). The trim removed 3 bases at V and 8 bases at J, leaving 10 bases unmatched. This CDR3 region has 15 residues. The CDR3 nucleotides are TGTGCCAGCAGCCATCCCCGACTAGCTCAGGATGAGCAGTTCTTC. Encoded protein: CASSHPRLAQDEQFF.